Following are 13 T cell receptor beta chains from one sample sequenced in a study of human T cells and chemical hapten exposure. Via MiXCR, TCRdb re-called the RACE reads, giving one row per CDR3 protein. In the table there are approximately 46,000 distinct CDR3 sequences, roughly a tenth of which are singletons. This sample's time point: patch test 2, 6 weeks after DPC sensitization. Treatment noted: therapeutic diphenylcyclopropenone sensitization with weekly scalp DPC. Someone pulled total RNA out of unfractionated whole blood. The sample in question was whole blood, obtained in connection with sensitization to the hapten diphenylcyclopropenone (DPC). These TCRs come from a woman aged 25 to 39 with alopecia areata. Some clones in this sample may be carry-over from other donors' samples.

The table lists this clonotype with many counts. This rearrangement joins TRBV20-1 to TRBJ2-1, with a weak D call TRBD1 (6 bases). The germline V gene encodes CDR1 DFQATT and CDR2 SNEGSKA (reference sequence). The CDR3 contains 10 residues. V shed 3 bases and J shed 9 bases, with 6 bases lying between them. CDR3 in amino acids: CSARGAEQFF. The CDR3 DNA reads TGCAGTGCTAGGGGGGCTGAGCAGTTCTTC.

The genes are TRBV6-2 or TRBV6-3 and TRBJ2-5; maybe TRBD1 (6 bases). V gave up 4 bases and J gave up 5 bases, with 8 bases separating them. This CDR3 has 12 residues. Germline values: CDR1 MNHEY, CDR2 SVGEGT. The CDR3 here is CASSSGEETQYF. The CDR3 coding sequence is TGTGCCAGCAGTTCAGGGGAGGAGACCCAGTACTTC.

V gene TRBV20-1 combines with J gene TRBJ1-6; the match to TRBD1 covers 7 bases. Unmatched junction bases numbered 11, after V lost 7 bases and J lost 8 bases. In germline, CDR1 is DFQATT, CDR2 SNEGSKA (reference sequence). The CDR3 totals 14 residues. The CDR3 coding sequence is TGCAGTGGGAGGGGGGACAGTGGAGATTCACCCCTCCACTTT. It yields the protein CSGRGDSGDSPLHF.

This clonotype was observed at least ten times. This chain joins TRBV19 and TRBJ2-7; 8 bases align to TRBD2. The CDR3 covers 14 residues. Germline loops: CDR1 LNHDA, CDR2 SQIVND (reference sequence). V lost 3 bases to trimming and J lost 3 bases; unmatched junction nucleotides: 4. The CDR3 spells CASSIGLAVYEQYF. CDR3 nucleotides: TGTGCCAGTAGTATCGGACTAGCAGTCTACGAGCAGTACTTC.

The rearrangement uses TRBV7-2 and TRBJ2-6; D gene unclear. Germline-derived CDR1 and CDR2 are SGHTA and FQGNSA. The CDR3 runs to 15 residues. Trimming cost V 1 base and J 0 bases, with 4 bases left between them. The CDR3 nucleotides are TGTGCCAGCAGCTTAGAGTTCTCTGGGGCCAACGTCCTGACTTTC. It encodes CASSLEFSGANVLTF.

The gene calls are TRBV13 and TRBJ1-1; D is perhaps TRBD1 (5 bases). CDR3 length: 14 residues. The V gene lost 6 bases and the J gene lost 3 bases, with 14 bases spanning the gap. Germline CDR1 PRHDT, CDR2 FYEKMQ (reference sequence). This CDR3 reads CASRRGHFDTEAFF. In DNA form, the CDR3 reads TGTGCCAGCAGGCGGGGCCACTTCGACACTGAAGCTTTCTTT.

A few counts support this clonotype. The chain is built from TRBV21-1 and TRBJ2-5; TRBD1 is the table's D call and was not checked against the DNA. TRBV21-1 is a known pseudogene. This CDR3 is 15 amino acids long. The CDR3 DNA is TGTGCCAGCCGCGCCCGGTACAGAGGGGTAGAGACCCAGTACTTC. It translates to CASRARYRGVETQYF.

This clonotype has more than one count but fewer than ten. J is TRBJ1-2 and V is TRBV7-2; the D gene is possibly TRBD1 (5 bases). CDR1 and CDR2 (germline): SGHTA, FQGNSA. The V end was cut by 4 bases, the J end by 8 bases, with 11 bases between. This CDR3 comprises 12 residues. The CDR3, as DNA: TGTGCCAGCAGCTCAAGGGGTGGCGGCTACACCTTC. It specifies CASSSRGGGYTF. The variable domain in full, completed from reference TRBV7-2 and TRBJ1-2, reads GAGVSQSPSNKVTEKGKDVELRCDPISGHTALYWYRQSLGQGLEFLIYFQGNSAPDKSGLPSDRFSAERTGGSVSTLTIQRTQQEDSAVYLCASSSRGGGYTFGSGTRLTVV.

As concerns this clonotype: The junction departs from the called germline gene at one end, perhaps through a read error. The chain couples TRBV4-1 to TRBJ1-2; 8 bases are a match to TRBD1. The CDR3 consists of 16 residues. Germline CDR1 and CDR2: MGHRA and YSYEKL. The CDR3 here is CTSSQDRDRGNYGYTF. The CDR3 nucleotides are TGCACCAGCAGCCAAGATCGAGACAGGGGTAACTATGGCTACACCTTC.

This chain links TRBV9 with TRBJ2-7; D is unresolved. CDR1 is SGDLS, CDR2 YYNGEE, per germline. The CDR3 runs 15 residues. Trimming left V 0 bases short and J 0 bases short, with 10 bases between. The CDR3, as DNA: TGTGCCAGCAGCGTAGGGGCACTAACCTCCTACGAGCAGTACTTC. Its translation is CASSVGALTSYEQYF.

The sample holds a few counts of this clonotype. The rearrangement links TRBV2 to TRBJ1-3, with 7 bases matching TRBD1. This CDR3 spans 16 amino acids. CDR1 is SNHLY and CDR2 is FYNNEI in the germline V gene. The J segment lost 1 base and the V segment lost 2 bases, leaving 5 bases of the junction unmatched. CDR3 bases: TGTGCCAGCAGTGAATCAAGGGGGCGATCTGGAAACACCATATATTTT. Protein sequence: CASSESRGRSGNTIYF.

This sequence joins TRBV29-1 and TRBJ1-1, with 10 bases fitting TRBD1. CDR1 and CDR2 (germline): SQVTM, ANQGSEA. V was clipped by 7 bases and J by 3 bases; unmatched bases: 2. The CDR3 sequence is 12 residues long. DNA of the CDR3: TGCAGCGGGGGGACAGGGGACACTGAAGCTTTCTTT. This encodes CSGGTGDTEAFF.

This chain's CDR3 is CASSPRGGLVETQYF. CDR3 DNA: TGTGCCAGCAGTCCGCGAGGGGGTCTGGTAGAGACCCAGTACTTC. This sequence joins TRBV27 and TRBJ2-5, with D perhaps TRBD1 (6 bases). This CDR3 has 15 residues. With 5 bases removed from V and 4 bases from J, the gap between germline ends came to 17 bases. CDR1 is MNHEY, CDR2 SMNVEV, per germline (reference sequence).